This T cell receptor (beta chain) derives from a study of T cell changes during pregnancy in multiple sclerosis (dated by TCRdb to the late 2010s). For the study in its entirety: The study examined how the T cell repertoire changed over the course of pregnancy in women with multiple sclerosis.

The CDR3 goes from the cysteine to the phenylalanine over 13 residues. Of the read, only the CDR3 DNA is kept; its 39 bases are in frame from base 1. The V end loses 9 bases and the J end loses 1 base, and a stretch of 12 bases separates them. According to the germline V gene (reference sequence), CDR1 reads LNHNV and CDR2 reads YYDKDF. Notes on this clone: Its target antigen remains unknown. Nothing much larger sits one base from this clone, and base qualities are not available.

The library came from the immunoSEQ multiplex PCR assay. Imported from immuneACCESS, the table was reduced by TCRdb to in-frame sequences with V and J called. These copies leave out some clones; in studies compared against another copy, an unresolved V gene accounts for under half, and the cause of the remainder is not known. Recorded for this sample are around 56,000 clones; around 91% of them occurred a single time. The leading ten clones occupy under 2% of the sample. The chain joins TRBV15 to TRBJ1-1, with TRBD1 tentatively as D gene (6 bases match). The sample was peripheral blood, taken after pregnancy. The clonotype was recovered from a female donor with multiple sclerosis, enrolled in a pregnancy study. The CDR3 here reads CATRGQWNTEAFF. The sequenced DNA: TGTGCCACTCGCGGACAGTGGAACACTGAAGCTTTCTTT.